This TCR beta chain is from a study of T cells in localized non-small cell lung cancer. Findings of the study overall: Adjacent lung was found to contain a median roughly 58 of the top 100 tumor clones. In uninvolved adjacent lung, T cell clonality reached its highest value, exceeding tumor. Only one tumor region was sequenced, so heterogeneity remains possible. Those with higher blood T cell density had longer overall survival.

As to this clone: Its antigen remains unknown.

In germline, CDR1 is SGDLS, CDR2 YYNGEE. This CDR3 region has 18 residues. V lost 0 bases and J lost 3; bases outside the gene matches: 11. Only in-frame clones appear in the TCRdb table, and some are missing; sequencing was by immunoSEQ multiplex PCR. The repertoire includes about 24,000 clones, about nine tenths of them detected once, and less than 8.5% sits in the top ten. The sequences come from peripheral blood, collected before any cancer treatment. The sequence was collected from a woman aged 35 to 70 with stage I lung adenocarcinoma. This chain connects TRBV9 to TRBJ2-5, with TRBD2 matching 10 bases. The CDR3 loop reads CASSVGASGSTTEETQYF. CDR3 DNA sequence: TGTGCCAGCAGCGTAGGCGCTAGCGGGAGCACCACGGAAGAGACCCAGTACTTC.